The rows below give T cell receptor beta chains drawn from one sample of a study of blood T cells in healthy people across ages. TCRdb called the 5' RACE reads again in MiXCR, with one record for every CDR3 protein. Here the sample spans some 1.5 million distinct CDR3 sequences, 28% being singletons. Sequencing used blood. The source of these receptors is a woman aged 25-40 years in good health. Each CDR3 is given with its conserved first and last residue. The D gene is left open where the match is weak. Clone size is given for some rows only: seen once, a few or many times, or a class if the clone is expanded.

TRBJ1-2 | TRBV29-1 | . | . | CSVEDSAYGYTF | TGCAGCGTTGAAGACAGCGCATATGGCTACACCTTC
TRBJ2-7 | TRBV5-6 | . | few | CASSSLGSAKTYEQYF | TGTGCCAGCAGTTCCTTGGGTTCTGCCAAGACCTACGAGCAGTACTTC
TRBJ1-1 | TRBV5-1 | TRBD1 | . | CASRRDRGTEAFF | TGCGCCAGCAGGAGGGACAGGGGTACTGAAGCTTTCTTT
TRBJ2-3 | TRBV6-6 | TRBD2 | . | CASTPRLAGTDTQYF | TGTGCCAGCACGCCCCGGCTAGCGGGCACAGATACGCAGTATTTT
TRBJ1-5 | TRBV7-2 | . | few | CASSLSPDLRPQHF | TGTGCCAGCAGCTTATCGCCAGACCTTAGGCCCCAGCATTTT
TRBJ2-7 | TRBV12-3/TRBV12-4 | . | many | CASSQSGSRMKYF | TGTGCCAGCTCGCAAAGTGGGTCCCGTATGAAGTACTTC
TRBJ2-5 | TRBV10-3 | TRBD1 | few | CAIGTGGRKTQYF | TGTGCCATCGGGACAGGGGGCAGGAAGACCCAGTACTTC
TRBJ2-5 | TRBV4-1 | . | few | CASSTQTQETQYF | TGCGCCAGCAGCACTCAGACTCAAGAGACCCAGTACTTC
TRBJ1-2 | TRBV29-1 | TRBD1 | few | CSVEVWTGGDGYTF | TGCAGCGTTGAAGTTTGGACAGGGGGCGATGGCTACACCTTC
TRBJ2-1 | TRBV4-2 | . | many | CASSQEVEGGAFEQFF | TGTGCCAGCAGCCAAGAAGTGGAAGGGGGGGCATTTGAGCAGTTCTTC
TRBJ1-2 | TRBV29-1 | . | . | CSVEDPRELYGYTF | TGCAGCGTTGAAGATCCAAGGGAACTCTATGGCTACACCTTC
TRBJ1-4 | TRBV25-1 | . | few | CASSEYSGGEKLFF | TGTGCCAGCAGTGAATATAGCGGGGGAGAAAAACTGTTTTTT
TRBJ1-5 | TRBV7-9 | . | . | CASSPSVTNQPQHF | TGTGCCAGCAGCCCGTCGGTGACCAATCAGCCCCAGCATTTT
TRBJ2-7 | TRBV6-5 | TRBD2 | many | CASSYSTSGSRYEQYF | TGTGCCAGCAGTTACTCGACTAGCGGGAGTCGCTACGAGCAGTACTTC
TRBJ1-5 | TRBV5-1 | . | few | CASSLNLGSQPQHF | TGCGCCAGCAGCTTGAACCTAGGGAGTCAGCCCCAGCATTTT
TRBJ2-5 | TRBV4-3 | . | many | CASSQTLPPETQYF | TGCGCCAGCAGCCAGACCCTACCTCCCGAGACCCAGTACTTC
TRBJ2-3 | TRBV19 | . | few | CASSISGGAAAPDTQYF | TGTGCCAGTAGTATCAGTGGGGGGGCCGCAGCCCCAGATACGCAGTATTTT
TRBJ2-3 | TRBV6-6 | . | many | CASSYVSTDTQYF | TGTGCCAGCAGTTACGTGAGCACAGATACGCAGTATTTT
TRBJ1-1 | TRBV12-3/TRBV12-4 | . | once | CASRPREDTEAFF | TGTGCCAGCCGCCCACGGGAGGACACTGAAGCTTTCTTT
TRBJ2-1 | TRBV3-1 | . | . | CASSLGRALGNEQFF | TGTGCCAGCAGCCTAGGCAGGGCCCTTGGGAATGAGCAGTTCTTC
TRBJ2-5 | TRBV20-1 | . | . | CSPLPGLRRDEQYF | TGCAGTCCTCTCCCGGGACTGAGGAGGGATGAGCAGTACTTC
TRBJ2-1 | TRBV7-9 | TRBD2 | . | CAISGSGLAGISYNEQFF | TGTGCCATCTCGGGGTCGGGACTAGCGGGGATTTCCTACAATGAGCAGTTCTTC
TRBJ1-4 | TRBV29-1 | . | . | CSVGHPGNEKLFF | TGCAGCGTTGGACACCCTGGGAATGAAAAACTGTTTTTT
TRBJ2-7 | TRBV7-2 | TRBD2 | . | CASSPRASGRGEQYF | TGTGCCAGCAGCCCACGGGCTAGCGGAAGGGGCGAGCAGTACTTC
TRBJ2-1 | TRBV5-1 | . | many | CASSLVVNEQFF | TGCGCCAGCAGCTTGGTGGTCAATGAGCAGTTCTTC
TRBJ2-1 | TRBV2 | . | many | CASSGLLADNEQFF | TGTGCCAGCAGTGGGTTACTAGCAGATAATGAGCAGTTCTTC
TRBJ1-2 | TRBV7-9 | . | few | CSTAHSGGYTF | TGTTCTACTGCGCACTCGGGGGGCTACACCTTC
TRBJ1-2 | TRBV20-1 | . | . | CSARPRTVSGYTF | TGCAGTGCTAGACCCCGGACAGTCTCCGGCTACACCTTC
TRBJ1-4 | TRBV15 | . | . | CATSTRTAEKLFF | TGTGCCACCAGCACTCGGACAGCTGAAAAACTGTTTTTT
TRBJ2-5 | TRBV20-1 | . | many | CSARLDPRQPVKQYF | TGCAGTGCTAGGCTGGATCCCAGGCAGCCCGTAAAGCAGTACTTC
TRBJ2-5 | TRBV27 | TRBD2 | few | CASSLSMGGGLRLQETQYF | TGTGCCAGCAGTTTATCGATGGGCGGGGGGTTAAGATTACAAGAGACCCAGTACTTC
TRBJ2-3 | TRBV27 | TRBD2 | few | CASSLLTSGGRTDTQYF | TGTGCCAGCAGCTTACTGACTAGCGGGGGTCGCACAGATACGCAGTATTTT
TRBJ2-1 | TRBV12-3/TRBV12-4 | . | . | CASGSRQGPNNEQFF | TGTGCCAGCGGTTCAAGGCAGGGTCCAAACAATGAGCAGTTCTTC
TRBJ2-1 | TRBV27 | TRBD2 | many | CASSPRLAGDNEQFF | TGCGCCAGCAGCCCCCGACTAGCGGGAGACAATGAGCAGTTCTTC
TRBJ1-1 | TRBV6-5 | . | . | CASSPLLGGGEAFF | TGTGCCAGCAGTCCCTTGTTGGGGGGCGGTGAAGCTTTCTTT
TRBJ2-3 | TRBV7-3 | . | few | CASSSPVGTQYF | TGTGCCAGCAGCTCGCCAGTTGGGACGCAGTATTTT
TRBJ2-3 | TRBV11-1 | . | . | CASSPTGQIRDTQYF | TGTGCCAGCAGCCCAACGGGGCAGATTAGAGATACGCAGTATTTT
TRBJ2-1 | TRBV2 | . | . | CASCEYDEQFF | TGTGCCAGCTGCGAGTATGATGAGCAGTTCTTC
TRBJ2-3 | TRBV7-2 | . | . | CASGARGQSTDTQYF | TGTGCCAGCGGCGCCCGTGGACAGAGCACAGATACGCAGTATTTT
TRBJ2-1 | TRBV20-1 | TRBD2 | few | CSATSGTSGNEQFF | TGCAGTGCTACCTCTGGGACTAGCGGTAATGAGCAGTTCTTC
TRBJ2-5 | TRBV5-4 | TRBD2 | . | CASSFTGTSGTIFVETQYF | TGTGCCAGCAGCTTTACCGGGACTAGCGGGACGATTTTTGTAGAGACCCAGTACTTC
TRBJ2-3 | TRBV29-1 | TRBD1 | many | CSAGDRSTDTQYF | TGCAGCGCCGGGGACAGAAGCACAGATACGCAGTATTTT
TRBJ1-1 | TRBV29-1 | . | . | CSVGGAYTEAFF | TGCAGCGTTGGAGGAGCCTACACTGAAGCTTTCTTT
TRBJ2-7 | TRBV2 | TRBD2 | few | CASRKQGLDAHEQYF | TGTGCCAGCAGAAAACAGGGACTAGATGCCCACGAGCAGTACTTC
TRBJ2-1 | TRBV5-6 | TRBD2 | few | CASSQTSSTEQFF | TGTGCCAGCAGCCAGACTAGCTCGACTGAGCAGTTCTTC
TRBJ2-7 | TRBV12-3/TRBV12-4 | . | . | CTSSTGPYEQYF | TGTACCAGCAGTACGGGCCCCTACGAGCAGTACTTC
TRBJ2-6 | TRBV11-1 | . | . | CASSSREHPRAEFSGANVLTF | TGTGCCAGCAGCTCGCGGGAACACCCACGGGCGGAGTTTTCTGGGGCCAACGTCCTGACTTTC
TRBJ2-1 | TRBV6-2/TRBV6-3 | . | . | CASSYSGNYNEQFF | TGTGCCAGCAGTTACTCAGGGAACTACAATGAGCAGTTCTTC
TRBJ2-1 | TRBV11-2 | TRBD2 | few | CASSFAGTSGGLYNEQFF | TGTGCCAGCAGCTTTGCCGGGACTAGCGGGGGCCTCTACAATGAGCAGTTCTTC
TRBJ1-6 | TRBV25-1 | . | . | CAGSPPGRTNSPLHF | TGTGCCGGCAGTCCCCCTGGACGGACTAATTCACCCCTCCACTTT
TRBJ1-2 | TRBV5-1 | . | many | CASSLIADYGYTF | TGCGCCAGCAGCTTGATTGCCGACTATGGCTACACCTTC
TRBJ1-3 | TRBV20-1 | TRBD1 | . | CSAGDSSGNTIYF | TGCAGTGCGGGGGACAGCTCTGGAAACACCATATATTTT
TRBJ2-1 | TRBV2 | . | few | CASSRQPDYNEQFF | TGTGCCAGCAGCCGCCAACCGGACTACAATGAGCAGTTCTTC
TRBJ2-1 | TRBV14 | TRBD1 | . | CASSAVRGRGSYNEQFF | TGTGCCAGCAGTGCCGTAAGGGGCAGGGGGTCCTACAATGAGCAGTTCTTC
TRBJ2-1 | TRBV6-1 | . | many | CASRPSYRRDEQFF | TGTGCCAGCAGGCCTTCCTACCGGAGGGATGAGCAGTTCTTC
TRBJ1-5 | TRBV12-5 | TRBD1 | . | CASGLVLGQGNQPQHF | TGTGCTAGTGGTTTGGTACTGGGACAGGGAAATCAGCCCCAGCATTTT
TRBJ2-7 | TRBV28 | TRBD1 | . | CASRYSGTGIEQYF | TGTGCCAGCAGGTACTCCGGGACAGGGATCGAGCAGTACTTC
TRBJ2-4 | TRBV7-6 | . | . | CASSLVGGPPGPKNIQYF | TGTGCCAGCAGCTTAGTTGGAGGACCCCCTGGACCCAAAAACATTCAGTACTTC
TRBJ2-2 | TRBV6-1 | . | . | CASSDWGMNTGERFF | TGTGCCAGCAGTGATTGGGGGATGAACACCGGGGAGCGGTTTTTT
TRBJ2-5 | TRBV12-3/TRBV12-4 | . | many | CASRATSRETQYF | TGTGCCAGCAGGGCAACTAGTCGAGAAACCCAGTACTTC